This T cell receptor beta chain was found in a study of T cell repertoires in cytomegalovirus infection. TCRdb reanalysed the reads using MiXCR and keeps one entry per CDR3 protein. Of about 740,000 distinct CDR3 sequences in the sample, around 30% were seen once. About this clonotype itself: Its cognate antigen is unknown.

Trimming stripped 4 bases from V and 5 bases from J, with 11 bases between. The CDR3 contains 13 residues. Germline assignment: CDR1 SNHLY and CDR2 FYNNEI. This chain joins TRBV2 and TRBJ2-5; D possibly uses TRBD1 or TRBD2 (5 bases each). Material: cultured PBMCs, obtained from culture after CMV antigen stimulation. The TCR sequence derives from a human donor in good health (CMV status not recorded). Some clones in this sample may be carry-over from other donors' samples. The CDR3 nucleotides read TGTGCCAGCAGTGGGGACCCCCAGGAGACCCAGTACTTC. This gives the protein CASSGDPQETQYF.